Below are 11 T cell receptor beta chains sequenced from a single sample in a study of cytomegalovirus exposure and HLA in healthy donors. PCR employed 60 Vbeta and 13 Jbeta primers. Produced via immunoSEQ multiplex PCR; TCRdb's table is partial and in-frame only. The data contain some 93,000 clones, over 8% of them seen just once; the ten biggest clones take up about 4.7%. The specimen sequenced was PBMCs. These receptors were taken from a man aged 50 or older in good health and CMV-seropositive.

In its sample, this clone was seen a few times. The chain couples TRBV10-2 to TRBJ2-7, with TRBD1 matching over 8 bases. After removal of 5 bases from V and 4 bases from J, the junction contained 4 bases not matched to a gene. The germline V gene encodes CDR1 WSHSY and CDR2 SAAADI. This CDR3 is built from 13 residues. The CDR3 loop is CASSRTGNYEQYF. The CDR3 nucleotides are TGCGCCAGCAGTCGGACAGGGAATTACGAGCAGTACTTC.

The chain carries TRBV7-9 and TRBJ2-1; D remains ambiguous. V lost 3 bases and J lost 3, with 9 bases in between. Germline loops: CDR1 SEHNR, CDR2 FQNEAQ (reference sequence). The CDR3 sequence is 14 residues long. The CDR3 sequence is CASSFSLGYNEQFF. The CDR3 region has the DNA TGTGCCAGCAGCTTTAGCCTAGGCTACAATGAGCAGTTCTTC. Variable domain in full (rest from reference TRBV7-9 and TRBJ2-1): DTGVSQNPRHKITKRGQNVTFRCDPISEHNRLYWYRQTLGQGPEFLTYFQNEAQLEKSRLLSDRFSAERPKGSFSTLEIQRTEQGDSAMYLCASSFSLGYNEQFFGPGTRLTVL.

This clone was detected only a few times. The junction departs from the called germline gene at one end, perhaps through a read error. The chain combines TRBV7-2 with TRBJ2-7; 13 bases line up with TRBD2. The CDR3 spans 18 residues. Germline V gene lookup returns CDR1 SGHTA and CDR2 FQGNSA. The CDR3 DNA is TGTGCCAGCAGCGCAGGACTAGCGGGAGCCAGCTTGGGTTACGAGCAGTCCTTC. Encoded protein: CASSAGLAGASLGYEQSF.

The chain is built from TRBV21-1 and TRBJ2-3; the table's D call of TRBD1 was not tested on the DNA. TRBV21-1 is classified as a pseudogene. The CDR3 length is 14 residues. CDR3 in DNA: TGTGCCAGCAGCATCATCCCGGGACAAGGGGAAAGGTTGTTT. It yields the protein CASSIIPGQGERLF.

This clone showed up just a few times. J is TRBJ2-1 and V is TRBV5-1; D is possibly TRBD2 (6 bases). Germline CDR1 is SGHRS and CDR2 is YFSETQ. Trimming shortened V by 0 bases and J by 1 base, and 23 bases separated the two germline ends. The CDR3 has 20 amino acids. Here the CDR3 reads CASSLGGTPDAQGSYNEQFF. The CDR3 nucleotides read TGCGCCAGCAGCTTGGGAGGGACTCCCGACGCCCAGGGTTCCTACAATGAGCAGTTCTTC.

This clone appeared many times. The genes are TRBV7-9 and TRBJ1-6; no clear D gene. V was clipped by 5 bases and J by 10 bases, with 15 bases between them. Germline V gene lookup returns CDR1 SEHNR and CDR2 FQNEAQ (reference sequence). This CDR3 comprises 14 residues. For the CDR3, the DNA is TGTGCCAGCAGCCCTGGCAGAGAGGGCTCACCCCTCCACTTT. This translates into CASSPGREGSPLHF.

The rearrangement joins TRBV30 to TRBJ2-3, with 10 bases matching TRBD2. The CDR3 has 15 amino acids. CDR1 GTSNPN and CDR2 SVGIG come from the germline V gene (reference sequence). V lost 1 base, J lost 2 bases, and 3 bases stayed unmatched. The CDR3 here is CAWSGLAGNTDTQYF. CDR3 coding DNA: TGTGCCTGGAGTGGACTAGCGGGTAACACAGATACGCAGTATTTT. The full variable domain, completed using reference TRBV30 and TRBJ2-3, is SQTIHQWPATLVQPVGSPLSLECTVEGTSNPNLYWYRQAAGRGLQLLFYSVGIGQISSEVPQNLSASRPQDRQFILSSKKLLLSDSGFYLCAWSGLAGNTDTQYFGPGTRLTVL.

This rearrangement joins TRBV4-3 to TRBJ2-5; 11 bases align to TRBD2. Trimming at V came to 5 bases and at J to 5 bases, leaving 7 bases not matched to a gene. The CDR3 is made up of 15 amino acids. The germline gives CDR1 LGHNA, CDR2 YSLEER. CDR3 sequence reads: CASSTLAGAAETQYF. DNA of the CDR3: TGCGCCAGCAGCACACTAGCGGGAGCGGCCGAGACCCAGTACTTC.

In its sample, this clone was seen a few times. The V call is TRBV4-3, the J call TRBJ2-3, with a possible D match to TRBD2 (5 bases). V was trimmed by 0 bases and J by 2 bases, leaving 9 bases between them. The CDR3 length is 15 residues. Germline lookup yields CDR1 LGHNA and CDR2 YSLEER. The DNA of the CDR3 is TGCGCCAGCAGCCAAGACGCGGGTTCCACAGATACGCAGTATTTT. Its translation: CASSQDAGSTDTQYF.

The chain uses TRBV7-9 and TRBJ1-4; D unclear. In germline, CDR1 is SEHNR, CDR2 FQNEAQ (reference sequence). The V gene lost 2 bases and the J gene lost 8 bases, with 15 bases spanning the gap. The CDR3 spans 15 residues. CDR3 sequence: CASSLKLPAREKLFF. The CDR3 region has the DNA TGTGCCAGCAGCTTAAAGTTACCCGCTCGGGAAAAACTGTTTTTT. Looking up the rest from reference TRBV7-9 and TRBJ1-4 gives the full variable domain: DTGVSQNPRHKITKRGQNVTFRCDPISEHNRLYWYRQTLGQGPEFLTYFQNEAQLEKSRLLSDRFSAERPKGSFSTLEIQRTEQGDSAMYLCASSLKLPAREKLFFGSGTQLSVL.

The chain employs TRBV7-2 and TRBJ2-3; 7 bases map to TRBD2. Germline values: CDR1 SGHTA, CDR2 FQGNSA. V shed 6 bases and J 9 bases; nucleotides not matched to a gene: 6. The CDR3 is 12 amino acids. Here the CDR3 DNA reads TGTGCCAGCAGGAGTTCGGGACTAACGCAGTATTTT. Amino acid sequence: CASRSSGLTQYF.